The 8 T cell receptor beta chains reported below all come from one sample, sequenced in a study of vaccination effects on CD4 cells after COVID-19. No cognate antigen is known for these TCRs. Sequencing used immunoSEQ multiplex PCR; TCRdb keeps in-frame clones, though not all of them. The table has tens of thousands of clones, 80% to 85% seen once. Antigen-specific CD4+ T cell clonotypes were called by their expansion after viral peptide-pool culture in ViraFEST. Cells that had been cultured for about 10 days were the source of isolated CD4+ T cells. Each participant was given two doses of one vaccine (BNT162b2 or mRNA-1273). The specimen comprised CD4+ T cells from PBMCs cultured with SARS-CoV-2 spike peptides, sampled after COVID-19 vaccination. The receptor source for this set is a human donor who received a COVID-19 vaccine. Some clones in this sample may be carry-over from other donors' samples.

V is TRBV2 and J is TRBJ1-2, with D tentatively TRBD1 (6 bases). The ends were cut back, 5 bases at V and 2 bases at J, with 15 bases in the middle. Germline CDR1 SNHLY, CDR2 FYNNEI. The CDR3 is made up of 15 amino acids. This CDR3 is CASSRIRGANYGYTF. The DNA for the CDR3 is TGTGCCAGCAGTCGGATCAGGGGTGCGAACTATGGCTACACCTTC.

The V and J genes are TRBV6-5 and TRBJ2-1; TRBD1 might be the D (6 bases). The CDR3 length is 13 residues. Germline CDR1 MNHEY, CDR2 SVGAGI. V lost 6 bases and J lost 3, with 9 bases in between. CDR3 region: CASRAGDYNEQFF. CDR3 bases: TGTGCCAGCAGGGCAGGGGACTACAATGAGCAGTTCTTC.

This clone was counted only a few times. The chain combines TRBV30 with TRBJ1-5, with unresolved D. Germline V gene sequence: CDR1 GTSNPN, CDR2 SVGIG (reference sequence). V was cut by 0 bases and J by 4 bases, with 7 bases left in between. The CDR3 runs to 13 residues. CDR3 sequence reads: CAWSVPGNQPQHF. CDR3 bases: TGTGCCTGGAGTGTACCGGGGAATCAGCCCCAGCATTTT.

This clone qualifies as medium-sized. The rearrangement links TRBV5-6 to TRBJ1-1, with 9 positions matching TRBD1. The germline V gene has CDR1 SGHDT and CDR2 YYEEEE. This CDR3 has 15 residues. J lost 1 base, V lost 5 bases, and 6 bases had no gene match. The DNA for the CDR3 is TGTGCCAGCAGTTGGGGGGGACAGGGGAACACTGAAGCTTTCTTT. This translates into CASSWGGQGNTEAFF.

DNA of the CDR3: TGTGCCAGCAGCTTAGGAGGACTAGCGGGGATAACAGATACGCAGTATTTT. Translating gives CASSLGGLAGITDTQYF. The chain combines TRBV7-2 with TRBJ2-3, with 12 bases aligning to TRBD2. This CDR3 has 17 amino acids. V shed 1 base, J shed 3 bases, and the junction held 5 bases outside the gene matches. Germline loops: CDR1 SGHTA, CDR2 FQGNSA.

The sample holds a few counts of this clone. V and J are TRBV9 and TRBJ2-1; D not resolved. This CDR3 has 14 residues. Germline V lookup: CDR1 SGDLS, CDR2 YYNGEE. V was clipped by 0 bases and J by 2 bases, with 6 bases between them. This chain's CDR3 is CASSVATTYNEQFF. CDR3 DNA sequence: TGTGCCAGCAGCGTAGCTACCACCTACAATGAGCAGTTCTTC.

The CDR3 DNA reads TGTGCCAGCAGTTACTCGAAATACGGAAATAATGAAAAACTGTTTTTT. Its protein product is CASSYSKYGNNEKLFF. This chain joins TRBV6-2 or TRBV6-3 and TRBJ1-4; D is undetermined. Trimming shortened V by 0 bases and J by 4 bases, and 12 bases separated the two germline ends. The CDR3 length is 16 residues. Germline assignment: CDR1 MNHEY and CDR2 SVGEGT.

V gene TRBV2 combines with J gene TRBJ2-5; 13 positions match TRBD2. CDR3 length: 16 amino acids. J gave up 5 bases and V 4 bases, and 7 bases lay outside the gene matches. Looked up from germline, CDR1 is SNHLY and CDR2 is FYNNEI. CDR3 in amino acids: CASSGTSGGRVETQYF. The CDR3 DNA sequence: TGTGCCAGCAGTGGGACTAGCGGGGGCAGGGTGGAGACCCAGTACTTC.